The T cell receptor (beta chain) under discussion was sequenced for a study of shared clonotypes between healthy human individuals. Study details: The donors, two women and three men, were aged 18 to 49.

In the naive CD8 group, cells lacked CD45RO and were positively selected for CCR7, so terminally differentiated effector memory CD45RA+ cells were left out. As to this clone: The antigen remains undetermined.

Source study methods: ImmunoSEQ gave junction-only sequences without quality scores, so filtering differed. TCRdb keeps only in-frame clones here, not all; method: immunoSEQ multiplex PCR. V and J calls and clone size are as listed in that table; D and trimming were resolved from the DNA. There are around 2.1 million clones in the sample; roughly 91% occur only once, and under 2% lies in the top ten. The study's findings and limits: Represented genetic and exposure-history diversity was restricted by having few donors.

Germline V gene data show CDR1 as SEHNR and CDR2 as FQNEAQ (reference sequence). The CDR3 covers 16 residues. The V and J ends lost 5 bases and 6 bases, in that order; junction bases with no gene match: 14. The sequencing input was naive CD8+ T cells from PBMCs. The receptor comes from a man aged 18 to 29 in good health. Some clones in this sample may be carry-over from other donors' samples. This chain uses TRBV7-9 with TRBJ2-7; 9 bases agree with TRBD2. CDR3 amino acids: CASSPLGVAGDSEQYF. As DNA, the CDR3 is TGTGCCAGCAGCCCGCTAGGGGTAGCGGGAGACTCCGAGCAGTACTTC.